Listed below are T cell receptor beta chains from one sample, sequenced in a study of shared clonotypes between healthy human individuals. Method: immunoSEQ multiplex PCR; TCRdb's copy keeps in-frame clones and lacks some. The profile shows about 2.4 million clones, approximately 93% of them singletons. Sequencing used naive CD4+ T cells from PBMCs. The receptors here all came from a man aged 18-30 years in good health. Some clones in this sample may be carry-over from other donors' samples. Each CDR3 is given with its conserved first and last residue. The D gene is left open where the match is weak. Clone size, where shown, is once, few, many, or a class for clones that have expanded.

clone size: NA
V gene: TRBV18
D gene: NA
J gene: TRBJ2-7
CDR3 length: 16
CDR3 protein: CASSPRVPSTSYEQYF
CDR3 DNA: TGTGCCAGCTCACCACGGGTTCCTTCCACCTCCTACGAGCAGTACTTC

clone size: NA
V gene: TRBV5-1
D gene: TRBD1
J gene: TRBJ2-3
CDR3 length: 17
CDR3 protein: CASSMGQLDLATDTQYF
CDR3 DNA: TGCGCCAGCAGCATGGGACAGCTAGACCTCGCCACAGATACGCAGTATTTT

clone size: NA
V gene: TRBV6-5
D gene: NA
J gene: TRBJ2-5
CDR3 length: 13
CDR3 protein: CASRNPPTGTQYF
CDR3 DNA: TGTGCCAGCAGGAATCCCCCGACCGGGACCCAGTACTTC

clone size: NA
V gene: TRBV7-6
D gene: NA
J gene: TRBJ1-1
CDR3 length: 12
CDR3 protein: CASGGWGTEAFF
CDR3 DNA: TGTGCCAGCGGGGGATGGGGAACTGAAGCTTTCTTT

clone size: NA
V gene: TRBV28
D gene: NA
J gene: TRBJ2-5
CDR3 length: 12
CDR3 protein: CASSFQGRPQYF
CDR3 DNA: TGTGCCAGCAGTTTTCAAGGGAGACCCCAGTACTTC

clone size: NA
V gene: TRBV19
D gene: TRBD1
J gene: TRBJ1-2
CDR3 length: 15
CDR3 protein: CATGRAGQGNYGYTF
CDR3 DNA: TGTGCCACCGGTCGAGCGGGACAGGGTAACTATGGCTACACCTTC

clone size: NA
V gene: TRBV18
D gene: TRBD2
J gene: TRBJ2-1
CDR3 length: 19
CDR3 protein: CASSPGLGLAGDSVNEQFF
CDR3 DNA: TGTGCCAGCTCACCAGGGTTAGGCCTAGCGGGAGATTCTGTCAATGAGCAGTTCTTC

clone size: NA
V gene: TRBV30
D gene: TRBD1
J gene: TRBJ1-5
CDR3 length: 15
CDR3 protein: CAWSLPGTGSQPQHF
CDR3 DNA: TGTGCCTGGAGTCTCCCCGGGACAGGGAGTCAGCCCCAGCATTTT

clone size: once
V gene: TRBV11-1
D gene: NA
J gene: TRBJ2-3
CDR3 length: 15
CDR3 protein: CASSLLGDSTDTQYF
CDR3 DNA: TGTGCCAGCAGCTTACTAGGGGATAGCACAGATACGCAGTATTTT

clone size: NA
V gene: TRBV4-2
D gene: NA
J gene: TRBJ2-7
CDR3 length: 15
CDR3 protein: CASSPYPLPTYEQYF
CDR3 DNA: TGTGCCAGCAGCCCCTATCCACTACCTACCTACGAGCAGTACTTC

clone size: NA
V gene: TRBV29-1
D gene: NA
J gene: TRBJ1-1
CDR3 length: 13
CDR3 protein: CSVEWQGNTEAFF
CDR3 DNA: TGCAGCGTTGAGTGGCAGGGGAACACTGAAGCTTTCTTT

clone size: NA
V gene: TRBV7-2
D gene: NA
J gene: TRBJ2-7
CDR3 length: 13
CDR3 protein: CASSLGDFYEQYF
CDR3 DNA: TGTGCCAGCAGCTTAGGGGATTTCTACGAGCAGTACTTC

clone size: NA
V gene: TRBV27
D gene: NA
J gene: TRBJ2-2
CDR3 length: 13
CDR3 protein: CASSFTGAGELFF
CDR3 DNA: TGTGCCAGCAGCTTTACAGGAGCCGGGGAGCTGTTTTTT

clone size: NA
V gene: TRBV18
D gene: NA
J gene: TRBJ2-4
CDR3 length: 14
CDR3 protein: CASSPPTGTDIQYF
CDR3 DNA: TGTGCCAGCTCACCACCGACAGGGACTGACATTCAGTACTTC

clone size: few
V gene: TRBV9
D gene: NA
J gene: TRBJ1-1
CDR3 length: 13
CDR3 protein: CASSVDRVTEAFF
CDR3 DNA: TGTGCCAGCAGCGTAGATCGGGTCACTGAAGCTTTCTTT

clone size: NA
V gene: TRBV27
D gene: NA
J gene: TRBJ2-7
CDR3 length: 14
CDR3 protein: CASSSDSRPYEQYF
CDR3 DNA: TGTGCCAGCAGTTCGGACAGCCGACCCTACGAGCAGTACTTC

clone size: NA
V gene: TRBV5-1
D gene: NA
J gene: TRBJ2-6
CDR3 length: 16
CDR3 protein: CASSLAESSGANVLTF
CDR3 DNA: TGCGCCAGCAGCTTGGCAGAAAGCTCTGGGGCCAACGTCCTGACTTTC

clone size: NA
V gene: TRBV6-6
D gene: NA
J gene: TRBJ2-3
CDR3 length: 12
CDR3 protein: CASSVSTDTQYF
CDR3 DNA: TGTGCCAGCTCTGTTAGCACAGATACGCAGTATTTT

clone size: NA
V gene: TRBV6-6
D gene: NA
J gene: TRBJ1-3
CDR3 length: 14
CDR3 protein: CASSRTESGNTIYF
CDR3 DNA: TGTGCCAGCAGTAGAACGGAATCTGGAAACACCATATATTTT

clone size: NA
V gene: TRBV28
D gene: NA
J gene: TRBJ1-1
CDR3 length: 14
CDR3 protein: CASSFRRRGTEAFF
CDR3 DNA: TGTGCCAGCAGTTTTAGGAGGAGGGGCACTGAAGCTTTCTTT

clone size: NA
V gene: TRBV28
D gene: NA
J gene: TRBJ1-2
CDR3 length: 14
CDR3 protein: CASSSGPTLGGYTF
CDR3 DNA: TGTGCCAGCAGTTCAGGACCCACGCTCGGGGGCTACACCTTC

clone size: NA
V gene: TRBV7-7
D gene: NA
J gene: TRBJ2-5
CDR3 length: 11
CDR3 protein: CASSDQETQYF
CDR3 DNA: TGTGCCAGCAGCGACCAAGAGACCCAGTACTTC

clone size: NA
V gene: TRBV5-1
D gene: TRBD1
J gene: TRBJ2-5
CDR3 length: 14
CDR3 protein: CASSSGQVGETQYF
CDR3 DNA: TGCGCCAGCAGCTCGGGACAGGTTGGCGAGACCCAGTACTTC

clone size: NA
V gene: TRBV27
D gene: NA
J gene: TRBJ1-1
CDR3 length: 15
CDR3 protein: CASSRTGRGDTEAFF
CDR3 DNA: TGTGCCAGCAGTCGGACGGGGAGGGGTGACACTGAAGCTTTCTTT

clone size: NA
V gene: TRBV19
D gene: TRBD2
J gene: TRBJ2-7
CDR3 length: 14
CDR3 protein: CASSPTSGYYEQYF
CDR3 DNA: TGTGCCAGTAGTCCTACTAGCGGTTACTACGAGCAGTACTTC

clone size: NA
V gene: TRBV28
D gene: TRBD1
J gene: TRBJ2-3
CDR3 length: 12
CDR3 protein: CASGTGTVGEYF
CDR3 DNA: TGTGCCAGCGGTACCGGGACAGTAGGAGAGTATTTT

clone size: NA
V gene: TRBV25-1
D gene: NA
J gene: TRBJ1-1
CDR3 length: 13
CDR3 protein: CASSEPTYTEAFF
CDR3 DNA: TGTGCCAGCAGTGAACCCACCTACACTGAAGCTTTCTTT

clone size: NA
V gene: TRBV6-5
D gene: NA
J gene: TRBJ2-7
CDR3 length: 14
CDR3 protein: CASSYSAVSYEQYF
CDR3 DNA: TGTGCCAGCAGTTACTCGGCCGTCTCCTACGAGCAGTACTTC

clone size: NA
V gene: TRBV10-3
D gene: TRBD1
J gene: TRBJ2-5
CDR3 length: 15
CDR3 protein: CAISAPGQGVETQYF
CDR3 DNA: TGTGCCATCAGTGCCCCCGGACAGGGCGTGGAGACCCAGTACTTC

clone size: NA
V gene: TRBV5-4
D gene: NA
J gene: TRBJ1-2
CDR3 length: 13
CDR3 protein: CASSIREGYGYTF
CDR3 DNA: TGTGCCAGCAGCATCAGGGAGGGCTATGGCTACACCTTC

clone size: NA
V gene: TRBV7-6
D gene: TRBD1
J gene: TRBJ2-7
CDR3 length: 16
CDR3 protein: CASSPSLDRVTYEQYF
CDR3 DNA: TGTGCCAGCAGCCCATCCTTGGACAGGGTGACCTACGAGCAGTACTTC

clone size: NA
V gene: TRBV5-1
D gene: TRBD1
J gene: TRBJ1-6
CDR3 length: 15
CDR3 protein: CASSLAGQGFSPLHF
CDR3 DNA: TGCGCCAGCAGCTTGGCGGGACAGGGGTTTTCACCCCTCCACTTT

clone size: NA
V gene: TRBV28
D gene: NA
J gene: TRBJ2-5
CDR3 length: 15
CDR3 protein: CASSAGGALKETQYF
CDR3 DNA: TGTGCCAGCAGTGCTGGGGGAGCTCTCAAAGAGACCCAGTACTTC

clone size: NA
V gene: TRBV5-8
D gene: NA
J gene: TRBJ2-7
CDR3 length: 13
CDR3 protein: CASSPQGDYEQYF
CDR3 DNA: TGTGCCAGCAGCCCCCAGGGAGACTACGAGCAGTACTTC

clone size: NA
V gene: TRBV15
D gene: NA
J gene: TRBJ1-2
CDR3 length: 15
CDR3 protein: CATSSASSGGSGYTF
CDR3 DNA: TGTGCCACCAGCAGTGCGTCTAGCGGGGGCTCTGGCTACACCTTC

clone size: NA
V gene: TRBV28
D gene: NA
J gene: TRBJ1-1
CDR3 length: 16
CDR3 protein: CASSLPRGGVGTEAFF
CDR3 DNA: TGTGCCAGCAGCCTTCCCCGGGGGGGGGTTGGCACTGAAGCTTTCTTT

clone size: NA
V gene: TRBV9
D gene: NA
J gene: TRBJ2-1
CDR3 length: 12
CDR3 protein: CASSVEYNEQFF
CDR3 DNA: TGTGCCAGCAGCGTAGAATACAATGAGCAGTTCTTC

clone size: NA
V gene: TRBV29-1
D gene: NA
J gene: TRBJ2-7
CDR3 length: 11
CDR3 protein: CSVGDSYEQYF
CDR3 DNA: TGCAGCGTGGGTGACAGCTACGAGCAGTACTTC

clone size: NA
V gene: TRBV28
D gene: NA
J gene: TRBJ1-3
CDR3 length: 15
CDR3 protein: CASATQATSGNTIYF
CDR3 DNA: TGTGCCAGCGCCACACAGGCGACGTCTGGAAACACCATATATTTT

clone size: NA
V gene: TRBV5-1
D gene: TRBD1
J gene: TRBJ2-1
CDR3 length: 17
CDR3 protein: CASSLAGQGRSYNEQFF
CDR3 DNA: TGCGCCAGCAGCTTGGCAGGACAGGGACGCAGCTACAATGAGCAGTTCTTC

clone size: NA
V gene: TRBV5-1
D gene: TRBD2
J gene: TRBJ2-7
CDR3 length: 14
CDR3 protein: CVSSLSSGSGEQYF
CDR3 DNA: TGCGTCAGCAGCTTGTCGAGCGGGAGCGGCGAGCAGTACTTC

clone size: NA
V gene: TRBV6-6
D gene: TRBD2
J gene: TRBJ2-1
CDR3 length: 15
CDR3 protein: CASSWTSGAYNEQFF
CDR3 DNA: TGTGCCAGCAGTTGGACTAGCGGAGCCTACAATGAGCAGTTCTTC

clone size: NA
V gene: TRBV7-2
D gene: TRBD2
J gene: TRBJ2-2
CDR3 length: 13
CDR3 protein: CASSPSGRGELFF
CDR3 DNA: TGTGCCAGCAGCCCTAGCGGGAGGGGGGAGCTGTTTTTT

clone size: NA
V gene: TRBV28
D gene: NA
J gene: TRBJ1-3
CDR3 length: 18
CDR3 protein: CASSWDWGQLNSGNTIYF
CDR3 DNA: TGTGCCAGCAGTTGGGATTGGGGGCAGCTTAACTCTGGAAACACCATATATTTT

clone size: NA
V gene: TRBV2
D gene: NA
J gene: TRBJ2-2
CDR3 length: 13
CDR3 protein: CASSGRQPGELFF
CDR3 DNA: TGTGCCAGCAGTGGGAGGCAACCCGGGGAGCTGTTTTTT

clone size: NA
V gene: TRBV5-1
D gene: NA
J gene: TRBJ2-3
CDR3 length: 13
CDR3 protein: CASSPGGTDTQYF
CDR3 DNA: TGCGCCAGCAGCCCTGGTGGCACAGATACGCAGTATTTT

clone size: NA
V gene: TRBV4-1
D gene: TRBD1
J gene: TRBJ2-2
CDR3 length: 15
CDR3 protein: CASSQEGQGTGELFF
CDR3 DNA: TGCGCCAGCAGCCAAGAGGGACAGGGAACCGGGGAGCTGTTTTTT

clone size: NA
V gene: TRBV30
D gene: NA
J gene: TRBJ2-1
CDR3 length: 14
CDR3 protein: CAWKTIGLDNEQFF
CDR3 DNA: TGTGCCTGGAAGACCATAGGGTTAGACAATGAGCAGTTCTTC

clone size: NA
V gene: TRBV18
D gene: NA
J gene: TRBJ2-3
CDR3 length: 14
CDR3 protein: CASSQGAGTDTQYF
CDR3 DNA: TGTGCCAGCTCACAAGGGGCCGGGACAGATACGCAGTATTTT